This passage covers 27 T cell receptor beta chains from one sample sequenced in a study of T cells after yellow fever vaccination. TCRdb re-derived calls from the 5' RACE reads in MiXCR, one entry per CDR3 protein. This table holds 250,000 to 400,000 distinct CDR3 sequences, 3.5% to 4.5% found once. Sequenced material: PBMCs, taken 15 days after the yellow fever booster vaccination. The receptor set was obtained from a man between 18 and 29 years old who received the YFV17D yellow fever vaccine.

This clonotype was detected a few times. The V gene is TRBV6-2 or TRBV6-3, the J gene TRBJ1-2, with D uncertain. The length of the CDR3 is 14 residues. Germline CDR1 and CDR2: MNHEY and SVGEGT. V was cut by 5 bases and J by 0 bases, with 10 bases left in between. The CDR3 region is CASSLSRSNYGYTF. The CDR3 coding sequence is TGTGCCAGCAGTCTCTCCCGGTCTAACTATGGCTACACCTTC.

This clonotype has at least ten counts. This chain joins TRBV20-1 and TRBJ2-1, with D hard to call. This CDR3 region has 14 residues. Germline values: CDR1 DFQATT, CDR2 SNEGSKA (reference sequence). V lost 6 bases and J lost 6, with 18 bases in between. CDR3 nucleotide sequence: TGCAGTGCCCTCCCCCCCCCTGGCCGCAATGAGCAGTTCTTC. Translation gives CSALPPPGRNEQFF.

The chain uses TRBV7-9 and TRBJ2-3; TRBD2 matches 7 bases. The CDR3 sequence is 14 residues long. Trimming at V came to 4 bases and at J to 4 bases, leaving 5 bases not matched to a gene. CDR1 and CDR2 (germline): SEHNR, FQNEAQ (reference sequence). This CDR3 is CASSSPGGPDTQYF. The CDR3 region has the DNA TGTGCCAGCAGCTCACCGGGAGGTCCAGATACGCAGTATTTT.

The chain combines TRBV29-1 with TRBJ2-3; 9 bases match TRBD2. The CDR3 is 14 residues long. Germline assignment: CDR1 SQVTM and CDR2 ANQGSEA. J was trimmed by 3 bases and V by 4 bases; bases with no gene match: 5. The DNA of the CDR3 is TGCAGCGTTGTCGGCGGGGGGGCTACAGATACGCAGTATTTT. This encodes CSVVGGGATDTQYF.

This clonotype has only a few counts. This chain links TRBV27 with TRBJ1-2, with D uncertain. Germline loops: CDR1 MNHEY, CDR2 SMNVEV (reference sequence). This CDR3 is built from 14 residues. Trimming left V 8 bases short and J 8 bases short, with 21 bases between. CDR3 coding DNA: TGTGCCAGCGCCACCGGCAGAACGTTTACAGGCTACACCTTC. As protein: CASATGRTFTGYTF.

The genes are TRBV5-6 and TRBJ1-1; D not certain. V dropped 4 bases and J dropped 1 base, with 20 bases sitting between them. Germline loops: CDR1 SGHDT, CDR2 YYEEEE. The CDR3 has 17 amino acids. DNA for the CDR3: TGTGCCAGCAGCATAGACATGGCCTACTTGAGGAACACTGAAGCTTTCTTT. Translation gives CASSIDMAYLRNTEAFF.

This clonotype was detected many times. This chain connects TRBV7-9 to TRBJ1-5; 7 bases match TRBD1. From germline, CDR1 is SEHNR and CDR2 FQNEAQ (reference sequence). The V gene end was trimmed by 1 base and the J gene end by 1 base; junction bases not matched to a gene: 7. The CDR3 is 17 amino acids. For the CDR3, the DNA is TGTGCCAGCAGCTTAGGTTCGAGGGGGCTCAGCAATCAGCCCCAGCATTTT. Translation: CASSLGSRGLSNQPQHF.

This clonotype was seen repeatedly, ten times or more. The chain uses TRBV7-9 and TRBJ2-2; D remains ambiguous. The CDR3 runs 15 residues. Deletions cut 2 bases from V and 5 bases from J, with 12 bases between. Germline CDR1 SEHNR, CDR2 FQNEAQ (reference sequence). CDR3 loop: CASSLTRLGTGELFF. CDR3 DNA sequence: TGTGCCAGCAGCTTAACCCGGCTAGGGACCGGGGAGCTGTTTTTT.

In this sample, this clonotype turned up a few times. The V call is TRBV20-1, the J call TRBJ1-2; D remains ambiguous. V lost 0 bases to trimming and J lost 5 bases, with 13 bases between them. CDR1 and CDR2 from the germline V gene are DFQATT and SNEGSKA (reference sequence). The CDR3 contains 14 residues. CDR3 bases: TGCAGTGCTAGAGATGGGGTAAACCCGTATGGCTACACCTTC. It specifies CSARDGVNPYGYTF.

This clonotype was counted at least ten times. This chain uses TRBV12-3 or TRBV12-4 with TRBJ2-1, with TRBD2 matching over 9 bases. V lost 5 bases, J lost 8 bases, and 7 bases stayed unmatched. The CDR3 covers 14 residues. The CDR3 DNA sequence: TGTGCCAGCAGTAGCGGGGGGCCGGTGGATGAGCAGTTCTTC. Protein sequence: CASSSGGPVDEQFF.

V gene TRBV7-9 combines with J gene TRBJ1-6; 7 nucleotides match TRBD1. The CDR3 length is 16 residues. The germline CDR1 and CDR2 sequences are SEHNR and FQNEAQ (reference sequence). V was clipped by 5 bases and J by 3 bases; unmatched bases: 7. CDR3 sequence: CASSRSRTGYNSPLHF. DNA for the CDR3: TGTGCCAGCAGCCGTTCCAGGACAGGCTATAATTCACCCCTCCACTTT.

This clonotype showed up many times. This chain's CDR3 is CATSRDGALGYGYTF. As DNA, the CDR3 is TGTGCCACCAGCAGAGACGGGGCGCTTGGCTATGGCTACACCTTC. This chain links TRBV15 with TRBJ1-2; TRBD1 is a possible D gene (5 bases). The CDR3 loop spans 15 amino acids. Germline CDR1 and CDR2: LNHNV and YYDKDF (reference sequence). V was pared by 0 bases and J by 4 bases, with 12 bases between.

The table lists this clonotype with many counts. The CDR3 loop reads CATDSSTTYGYTF. The CDR3 coding sequence is TGTGCCACCGACAGTTCCACGACCTATGGCTACACCTTC. V and J are TRBV6-2 or TRBV6-3 and TRBJ1-2; weak D call: TRBD1 (5 bases). There are 13 residues in the CDR3. Germline assignment: CDR1 MNHEY and CDR2 SVGEGT. Trimming took off 10 bases at V and 4 bases at J, with 16 bases between the two ends.

This clonotype was seen a few times. The genes are TRBV7-6 and TRBJ2-5, with TRBD1 matching over 8 bases. V lost 3 bases and J lost 5; bases outside the gene matches: 8. Germline CDR1 SGHVS, CDR2 FNYEAQ. This CDR3 spans 15 amino acids. CDR3 residues: CASSFWDRLGETQYF. CDR3 nucleotides: TGTGCCAGCAGCTTCTGGGACAGGTTGGGGGAGACCCAGTACTTC.

This clonotype has at least ten counts. V is TRBV7-2 and J is TRBJ2-7; D ambiguous. V lost 2 bases and J lost 2, with 7 bases in between. The germline V gene encodes CDR1 SGHTA and CDR2 FQGNSA. The length of the CDR3 is 13 residues. The DNA for the CDR3 is TGTGCCAGCAGCTTAAAACATACCTACGAGCAGTACGTC. Encoded protein: CASSLKHTYEQYV.

This clonotype was seen at least ten times. This rearrangement joins TRBV5-1 to TRBJ2-2; D gene unclear. The germline CDR1 and CDR2 sequences are SGHRS and YFSETQ. Between the trimmed V and J ends, which lost 3 bases and 6 bases, there was a span of 9 bases. The length of the CDR3 is 13 residues. This CDR3 is CASSYESAGELFF. The CDR3 coding sequence is TGCGCCAGCAGCTATGAGTCCGCCGGGGAGCTGTTTTTT.

This clonotype was counted many times. The chain carries TRBV7-2 and TRBJ1-2, with D possibly TRBD1 on 6 matching bases. Trimming removed 5 bases from V and 4 bases from J, with 14 bases in between. The CDR3 covers 14 residues. CDR1 and CDR2 from the germline V gene are SGHTA and FQGNSA. The CDR3 region is CASSHNTGFYGYTF. In nucleotides, the CDR3 is TGTGCCAGCAGCCATAATACAGGGTTCTATGGCTACACCTTC.

This clonotype was found many times. J is TRBJ2-4 and V is TRBV7-2, with a weak D call TRBD1 (6 bases). This CDR3 is 13 amino acids long. The germline V gene has CDR1 SGHTA and CDR2 FQGNSA. V lost 7 bases and J 6 bases, leaving 13 bases between the germline ends. CDR3 protein: CASTEGVGNIQYF. The CDR3 DNA is TGTGCCAGCACCGAGGGGGTGGGAAACATTCAGTACTTC. The variable domain in full, with the rest retrieved from reference TRBV7-2 and TRBJ2-4, is GAGVSQSPSNKVTEKGKDVELRCDPISGHTALYWYRQSLGQGLEFLIYFQGNSAPDKSGLPSDRFSAERTGGSVSTLTIQRTQQEDSAVYLCASTEGVGNIQYFGAGTRLSVL.

This clonotype was observed many times. The rearrangement links TRBV12-3 or TRBV12-4 to TRBJ1-2; weak D call: TRBD1 (5 bases). This CDR3 has 12 residues. Trimming took off 5 bases at V and 7 bases at J, with 11 bases between the two ends. The CDR3: CASSTGGSGYTF. In DNA, the CDR3 is TGTGCCAGCAGTACGGGGGGGTCTGGCTACACCTTC.

V usage is TRBV11-2 and J usage is TRBJ1-1, with 10 bases aligning to TRBD1. Germline lookup yields CDR1 SGHAT and CDR2 FQNNGV. CDR3 length: 13 amino acids. After removal of 5 bases from V and 10 bases from J, the junction contained 7 bases not matched to a gene. The CDR3 nucleotides are TGTGCCAGCAGCCCCGGGACAGGGGTGACAGCTTTCTTT. Protein sequence: CASSPGTGVTAFF.

This clonotype has at least ten counts. The chain uses TRBV29-1 and TRBJ2-1; 7 nucleotides align to TRBD1. Germline V gene data show CDR1 as SQVTM and CDR2 as ANQGSEA. This CDR3 is built from 14 residues. With V trimmed by 2 bases and J by 5 bases, 6 bases remained unmatched. CDR3 in amino acids: CSVERDSNNNEQFF. CDR3 sequence (DNA): TGCAGCGTTGAACGGGACAGCAACAACAATGAGCAGTTCTTC.

Here the CDR3 DNA reads TGTGCCAGCTCACGCTCCAGGAACGAGGAGGAGTACGTC. Translation: CASSRSRNEEEYV. The chain joins TRBV18 to TRBJ2-7; D may be TRBD2 (5 bases). The CDR3 extends over 13 amino acids. Germline lookup yields CDR1 KGHSH and CDR2 LQKENI. V was shortened by 4 bases and J by 11 bases, with 18 bases between the two germline ends.

This clonotype came up many times. This chain joins TRBV27 and TRBJ2-1; 7 bases align to TRBD1. Germline CDR1 and CDR2: MNHEY and SMNVEV (reference sequence). The CDR3 runs to 15 residues. After removal of 6 bases from V and 3 bases from J, the junction contained 8 bases not matched to a gene. The CDR3 spells CASRLRTGLYNEQFF. The CDR3 DNA is TGTGCCAGCAGACTCCGGACAGGACTCTACAATGAGCAGTTCTTC.

This clonotype showed up many times. The chain carries TRBV20-1 and TRBJ2-1; 9 bases are a match to TRBD2. The CDR3 is made up of 13 amino acids. Germline values: CDR1 DFQATT, CDR2 SNEGSKA (reference sequence). J lost 6 bases, V lost 6 bases, and 6 bases had no gene match. CDR3 region: CSAAGTSLNEQFF. CDR3 DNA sequence: TGCAGTGCAGCCGGGACTAGCCTCAATGAGCAGTTCTTC.

This sequence joins TRBV6-6 and TRBJ1-2; D is perhaps TRBD1 (6 bases). The ends were cut back, 7 bases at V and 8 bases at J, with 20 bases in the middle. The CDR3 is 14 amino acids. Germline V gives CDR1 MNHNY, CDR2 SVGAGI (reference sequence). The CDR3 sequence is CASTTHHTGSGYTF. The CDR3 coding sequence is TGTGCCAGCACCACACACCACACAGGGTCCGGCTACACCTTC.

The sample holds a few counts of this clonotype. The chain couples TRBV10-3 to TRBJ2-3; 7 bases are a match to TRBD1. Germline CDR1 reads ENHRY; CDR2 reads SYGVKD. V lost 6 bases and J lost 5; bases outside the gene matches: 11. The CDR3 extends over 15 amino acids. The CDR3 nucleotides read TGTGCCATCAGCGACATGACAGGGACGGGAGATACGCAGTATTTT. Residues: CAISDMTGTGDTQYF.

The gene calls are TRBV18 and TRBJ2-5, with 9 bases aligning to TRBD2. Germline lookup yields CDR1 KGHSH and CDR2 LQKENI. The length of the CDR3 is 18 residues. V lost 0 bases to trimming and J lost 0 bases; unmatched junction nucleotides: 8. Here the CDR3 reads CASSPPFGAGGYQETQYF. In nucleotides, the CDR3 is TGTGCCAGCTCACCACCCTTTGGAGCGGGGGGCTACCAAGAGACCCAGTACTTC.